This T cell receptor beta chain derives from a study of blood T cell repertoires in COVID-19. The wider study: PBMCs, B-cell-depleted T cells, or T cells provided the cDNA or gDNA that made up the material.

In the original workflow: The assay estimated nucleated cells by amplifying reference gene primers. Generated by immunoSEQ multiplex PCR, the TCRdb table keeps only in-frame clones and is missing some. The DNA was the basis for D and trimming; V, J and clone size are from that table. This table has about 60,000 clones, 65% to 90% appearing once. The count of this clone is one. The CDR3 has 14 residues. V shed 5 bases and J 6 bases; nucleotides not matched to a gene: 11. The germline V gene encodes CDR1 SGHRS and CDR2 YFSETQ. Source material: peripheral blood. This chain joins TRBV5-1 and TRBJ2-7; 7 nucleotides line up with TRBD1. The sequence was collected from a man aged 40-55 years with acute or convalescent COVID-19. This chain's CDR3 is CASRSLQGMGEQYF. In nucleotides, the CDR3 is TGCGCCAGCAGGTCTCTACAGGGGATGGGCGAGCAGTACTTC.